Shown below are 10 T cell receptor beta chains from a single sample sequenced in a study of shared clonotypes between healthy human individuals (dated by TCRdb to 2018 to 2020). The library was obtained by the immunoSEQ multiplex PCR assay. The table was pulled from immuneACCESS by TCRdb, which kept in-frame rearrangements only. Such tables lose some clones; where checked, under half of the loss comes from unresolved V genes, and the rest has no known cause. The sample table shows 2 million to 2.5 million clones, and roughly 92% are seen once. Of the sample, more than 0.35% is held by the ten largest clones. What was sequenced was naive CD4+ T cells from PBMCs. What this sample's cell subset or site label stands for: CD45RA+ positively selected. These receptors came from a man in his late teens or twenties in good health. Some clones in this sample may be carry-over from other donors' samples.

The chain couples TRBV21-1 to TRBJ2-7. TRBV21-1 is shown as a pseudogene. CDR3 size: 14 residues. The CDR3 sequence is CASSKGPCPHEQYF. The CDR3 DNA is TGTGCCAGCAGCAAAGGTCCTTGCCCCCACGAGCAGTACTTC.

This rearrangement joins TRBV7-7 to TRBJ1-1, with D possibly matching TRBD1 (5 bases). The V end lost 8 bases, the J end lost 0 bases, and 10 bases lay between the germline ends. Germline values: CDR1 SSHAT, CDR2 FNYEAQ (reference sequence). This CDR3 region has 13 residues. The CDR3 reads CASSKGLNTEAFF. The DNA of the CDR3 is TGTGCCAGCTCTAAGGGGCTGAACACTGAAGCTTTCTTT.

This rearrangement joins TRBV2 to TRBJ2-5, with TRBD2 matching over 11 bases. The junction had 10 bases not matched to a gene; V was cut back by 4 bases and J by 0 bases. The CDR3 has 18 residues. Germline V gene lookup returns CDR1 SNHLY and CDR2 FYNNEI. Here the CDR3 DNA reads TGTGCCAGCAGTGGGACTTGGGGACTAGCGGAAAACCAAGAGACCCAGTACTTC. This translates into CASSGTWGLAENQETQYF.

This clone occurred once. The J gene is TRBJ2-2, the V gene TRBV28; TRBD1 might be the D (5 bases). CDR3 length: 15 amino acids. The germline gives CDR1 MDHEN, CDR2 SYDVKM. Trimming removed 6 bases from V and 7 bases from J, with 18 bases in between. CDR3: CASSPPRTFSGELFF. In DNA, the CDR3 is TGTGCCAGCAGCCCACCACGGACATTTAGCGGGGAGCTGTTTTTT.

Note on this clone: At the DNA level, this CDR3 is encoded by other sequences in the same sample as well. CDR3 nucleotides: TGTGCCAGCAGTAGGGACGGCAGCTCTGGAAACACCATATATTTT. Its protein product is CASSRDGSSGNTIYF. The chain has TRBV6-1 and TRBJ1-3, with TRBD1 as a possible D gene (5 bases). Germline CDR1 is MNHNS and CDR2 is SASEGT. The V gene lost 5 bases and the J gene lost 0 bases, with 11 bases spanning the gap. This CDR3 comprises 15 residues.

This clone was observed once. This chain uses TRBV7-2 with TRBJ2-7, with 7 bases identical to TRBD2. With V trimmed by 2 bases and J by 5 bases, 6 bases remained unmatched. Germline V gives CDR1 SGHTA, CDR2 FQGNSA. This CDR3 region has 14 residues. The DNA of the CDR3 is TGTGCCAGCAGCTTAATGGGCGGGAGAGACGAGCAGTACTTC. Translated, it gives CASSLMGGRDEQYF.

V is TRBV5-1 and J is TRBJ2-1; 7 bases line up with TRBD2. CDR1 is SGHRS, CDR2 YFSETQ, per germline. V was clipped by 1 base and J by 6 bases; unmatched bases: 4. The CDR3 consists of 14 residues. The CDR3 DNA is TGCGCCAGCAGCTTGTTGACTAGCTTCAATGAGCAGTTCTTC. Translated, it gives CASSLLTSFNEQFF.

The V gene is TRBV6-6, the J gene TRBJ2-3; 7 nucleotides line up with TRBD1. This CDR3 spans 15 amino acids. The J segment lost 1 base and the V segment lost 6 bases, leaving 7 bases of the junction unmatched. CDR1 MNHNY and CDR2 SVGAGI come from the germline V gene (reference sequence). The CDR3 loop reads CASRQYTGGTDTQYF. CDR3 DNA: TGTGCCAGCAGGCAATACACAGGGGGCACAGATACGCAGTATTTT.

This sequence joins TRBV9 and TRBJ2-5; 11 positions match TRBD1. This CDR3 spans 17 amino acids. The trim removed 6 bases at V and 3 bases at J, leaving 13 bases unmatched. CDR1 and CDR2 (germline): SGDLS, YYNGEE. The CDR3 spells CASIQGRDRGFEETQYF. CDR3 nucleotide sequence: TGTGCCAGCATCCAAGGCCGGGACAGGGGGTTCGAAGAGACCCAGTACTTC.

This chain connects TRBV6-6 to TRBJ2-5; possible D gene TRBD1, 6 bases. The CDR3 runs 13 residues. V dropped 5 bases and J dropped 3 bases, with 10 bases sitting between them. Germline CDR1 MNHNY, CDR2 SVGAGI (reference sequence). CDR3 nucleotides: TGTGCCAGCAGTGCCAGGGGTGAAGAGACCCAGTACTTC. Translating gives CASSARGEETQYF.